This TCR beta chain was obtained from a study of CD8 T cells in ankylosing spondylitis. General study points: What appeared characteristic of ankylosing spondylitis blood was a TCR beta motif of eight highly homologous variants. Disease-linked clones were reportedly significantly enriched in matched ankylosing spondylitis synovial fluid.

This clonotype has ten or more counts. Its antigen is as yet unknown. TCRdb reprocessed the 5' RACE reads with MiXCR, giving one entry per CDR3 protein. The data hold around 25,000 distinct CDR3 sequences, with roughly 2.5% observed a single time. CDR1 is SGDLS, CDR2 YYNGEE, per germline. Trimming took off 3 bases at V and 8 bases at J, with 15 bases between the two ends. The CDR3 length is 14 residues. The TCR originated in a female donor with ankylosing spondylitis or in good health (not recorded which). The genes are TRBV9 and TRBJ2-1; D is perhaps TRBD2 (6 bases). The sequencing sample was made of blood, either unsorted or a sorted T cell fraction (not recorded which). For the CDR3, the DNA is TGTGCCAGCAGCGGGGGACTCGCCTCCGATGAGCAGTTCTTC. It is translated as CASSGGLASDEQFF.